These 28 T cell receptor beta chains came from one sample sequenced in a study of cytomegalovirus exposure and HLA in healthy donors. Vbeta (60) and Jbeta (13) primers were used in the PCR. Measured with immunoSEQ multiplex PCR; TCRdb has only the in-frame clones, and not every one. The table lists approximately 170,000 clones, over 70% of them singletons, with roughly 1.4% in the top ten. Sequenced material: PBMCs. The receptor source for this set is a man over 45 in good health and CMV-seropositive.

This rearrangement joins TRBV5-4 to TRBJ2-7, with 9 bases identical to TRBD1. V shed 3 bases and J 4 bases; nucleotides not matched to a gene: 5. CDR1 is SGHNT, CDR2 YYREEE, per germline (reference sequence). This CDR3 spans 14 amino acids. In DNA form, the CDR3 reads TGTGCCAGCAGCTCACAGGGGGCTGTGTACGAGCAGTACTTC. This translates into CASSSQGAVYEQYF.

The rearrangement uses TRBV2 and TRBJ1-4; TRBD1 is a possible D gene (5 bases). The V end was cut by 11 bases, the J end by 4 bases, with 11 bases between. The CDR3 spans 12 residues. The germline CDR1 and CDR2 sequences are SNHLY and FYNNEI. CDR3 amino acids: CAWGGRNEKLFF. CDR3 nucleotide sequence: TGTGCCTGGGGGGGACGTAATGAAAAACTGTTTTTT.

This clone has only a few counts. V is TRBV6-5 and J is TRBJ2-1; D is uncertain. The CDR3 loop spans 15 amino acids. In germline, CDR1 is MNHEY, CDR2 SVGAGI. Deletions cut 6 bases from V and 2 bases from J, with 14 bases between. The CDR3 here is CASRPSWRPYNEQFF. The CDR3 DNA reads TGTGCCAGCAGGCCCTCGTGGCGGCCCTACAATGAGCAGTTCTTC.

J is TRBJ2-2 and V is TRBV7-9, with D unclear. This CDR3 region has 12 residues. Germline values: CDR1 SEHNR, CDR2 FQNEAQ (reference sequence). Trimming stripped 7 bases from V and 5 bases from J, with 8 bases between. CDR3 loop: CASTPRTGELFF. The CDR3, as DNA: TGTGCCAGCACCCCTAGGACCGGGGAGCTGTTTTTT.

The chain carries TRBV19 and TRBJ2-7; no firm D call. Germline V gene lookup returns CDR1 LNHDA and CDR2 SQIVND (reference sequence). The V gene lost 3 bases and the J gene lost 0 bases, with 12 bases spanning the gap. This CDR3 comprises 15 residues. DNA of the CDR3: TGTGCCAGTAGTATGGGCCAGACCCCCTCCTACGAGCAGTACTTC. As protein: CASSMGQTPSYEQYF.

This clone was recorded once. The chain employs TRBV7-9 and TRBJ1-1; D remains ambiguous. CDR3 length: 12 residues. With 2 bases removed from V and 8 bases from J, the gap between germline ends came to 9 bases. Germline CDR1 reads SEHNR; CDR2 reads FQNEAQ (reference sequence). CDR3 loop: CASSLSGGEAFF. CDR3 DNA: TGTGCCAGCAGCTTAAGTGGCGGAGAAGCTTTCTTT.

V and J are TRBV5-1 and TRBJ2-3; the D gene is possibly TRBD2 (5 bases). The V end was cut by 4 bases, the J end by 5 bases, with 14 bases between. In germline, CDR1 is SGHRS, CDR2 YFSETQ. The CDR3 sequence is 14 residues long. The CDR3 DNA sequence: TGCGCCAGCAGCCCGGGGTTAGCTAAAGATACGCAGTATTTT. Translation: CASSPGLAKDTQYF.

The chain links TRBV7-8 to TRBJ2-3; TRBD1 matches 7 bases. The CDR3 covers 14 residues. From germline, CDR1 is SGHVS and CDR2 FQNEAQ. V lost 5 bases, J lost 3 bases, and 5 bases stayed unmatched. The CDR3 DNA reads TGTGCCAGCAGCCCCCGACAGGGAACAGATACGCAGTATTTT. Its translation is CASSPRQGTDTQYF.

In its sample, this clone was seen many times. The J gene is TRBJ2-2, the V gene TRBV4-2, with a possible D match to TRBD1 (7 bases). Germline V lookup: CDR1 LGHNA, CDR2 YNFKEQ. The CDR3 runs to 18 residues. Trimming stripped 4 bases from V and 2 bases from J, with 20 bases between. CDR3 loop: CASSLVSGGLKNTGELFF. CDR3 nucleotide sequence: TGTGCCAGCAGCCTCGTTTCAGGGGGACTTAAAAACACCGGGGAGCTGTTTTTT.

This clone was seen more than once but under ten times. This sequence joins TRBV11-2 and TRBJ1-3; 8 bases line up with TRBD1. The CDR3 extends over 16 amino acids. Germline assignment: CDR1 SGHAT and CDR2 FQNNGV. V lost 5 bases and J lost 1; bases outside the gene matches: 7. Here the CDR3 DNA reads TGTGCCAGCAGCCCCGGACAGGGATGGTCTGGAAACACCATATATTTT. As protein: CASSPGQGWSGNTIYF.

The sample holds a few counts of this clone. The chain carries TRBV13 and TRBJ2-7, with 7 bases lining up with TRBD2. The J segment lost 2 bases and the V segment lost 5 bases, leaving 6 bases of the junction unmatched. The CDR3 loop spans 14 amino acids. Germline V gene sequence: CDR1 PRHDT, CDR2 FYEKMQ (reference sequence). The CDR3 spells CASSQRTRTYEQYF. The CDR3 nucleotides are TGTGCCAGCAGCCAAAGGACTAGGACCTACGAGCAGTACTTC. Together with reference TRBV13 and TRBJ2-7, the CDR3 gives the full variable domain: AAGVIQSPRHLIKEKRETATLKCYPIPRHDTVYWYQQGPGQDPQFLISFYEKMQSDKGSIPDRFSAQQFSDYHSELNMSSLELGDSALYFCASSQRTRTYEQYFGPGTRLTVT.

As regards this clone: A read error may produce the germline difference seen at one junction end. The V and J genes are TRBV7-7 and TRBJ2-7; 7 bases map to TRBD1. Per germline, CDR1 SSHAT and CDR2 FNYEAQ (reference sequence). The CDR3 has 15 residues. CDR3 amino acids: CASSPRQGRNYEQYF. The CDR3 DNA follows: TGTGCTAGCAGCCCCCGACAGGGAAGGAACTACGAGCAGTACTTC.

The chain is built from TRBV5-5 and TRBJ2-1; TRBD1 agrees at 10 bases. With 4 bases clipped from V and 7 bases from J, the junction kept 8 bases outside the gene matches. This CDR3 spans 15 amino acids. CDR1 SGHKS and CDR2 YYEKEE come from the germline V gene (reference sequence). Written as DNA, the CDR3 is TGTGCCAGCAGCAGACAGGGGGCGGTGGGTAATGAGCAGTTCTTC. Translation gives CASSRQGAVGNEQFF.

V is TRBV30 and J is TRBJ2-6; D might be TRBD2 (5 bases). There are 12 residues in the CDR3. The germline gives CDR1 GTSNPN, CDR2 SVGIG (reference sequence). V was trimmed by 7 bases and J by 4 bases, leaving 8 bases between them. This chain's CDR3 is CASEAGANVLTF. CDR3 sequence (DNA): TGTGCCTCGGAGGCCGGGGCCAACGTCCTGACTTTC.

The DNA of the CDR3 is TGCGCCAGCAGCTTGCAACAGGGGAACACTGAAGCTTTCTTT. Protein: CASSLQQGNTEAFF. The chain combines TRBV5-1 with TRBJ1-1; possible D gene TRBD1, 6 bases. The ends were cut back, 1 base at V and 1 base at J, with 8 bases in the middle. Germline values: CDR1 SGHRS, CDR2 YFSETQ. The CDR3 totals 14 residues.

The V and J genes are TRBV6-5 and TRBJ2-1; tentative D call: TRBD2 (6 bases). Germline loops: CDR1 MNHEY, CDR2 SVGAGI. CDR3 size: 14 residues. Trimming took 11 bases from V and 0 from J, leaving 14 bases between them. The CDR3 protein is CACSGGVSYNEQFF. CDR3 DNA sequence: TGTGCCTGTAGTGGAGGGGTCTCCTACAATGAGCAGTTCTTC.

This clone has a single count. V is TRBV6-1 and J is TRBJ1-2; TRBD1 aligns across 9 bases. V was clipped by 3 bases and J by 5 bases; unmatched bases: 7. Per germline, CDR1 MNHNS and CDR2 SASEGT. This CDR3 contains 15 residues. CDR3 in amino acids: CASSEPGQGKYGYTF. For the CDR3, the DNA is TGTGCCAGCAGTGAGCCGGGACAGGGTAAATATGGCTACACCTTC.

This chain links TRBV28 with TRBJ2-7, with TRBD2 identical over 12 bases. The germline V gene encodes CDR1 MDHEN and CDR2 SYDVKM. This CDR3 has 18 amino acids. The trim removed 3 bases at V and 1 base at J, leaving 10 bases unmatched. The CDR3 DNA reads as TGTGCCAGCAGTTTGGGTCTGCGACTAGCGGGGGAATCCTACGAGCAGTACTTC. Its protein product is CASSLGLRLAGESYEQYF.

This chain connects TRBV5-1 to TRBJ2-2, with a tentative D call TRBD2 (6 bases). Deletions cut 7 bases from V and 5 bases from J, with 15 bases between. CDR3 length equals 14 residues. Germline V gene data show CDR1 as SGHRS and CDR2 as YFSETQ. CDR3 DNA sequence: TGCGCCAGCCGGGCGACGGGAGAAACCGGGGAGCTGTTTTTT. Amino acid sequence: CASRATGETGELFF.

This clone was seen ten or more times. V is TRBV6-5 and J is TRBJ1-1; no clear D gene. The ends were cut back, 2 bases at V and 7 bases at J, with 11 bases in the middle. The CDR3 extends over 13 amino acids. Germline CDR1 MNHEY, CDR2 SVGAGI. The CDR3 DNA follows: TGTGCCAGCAGTTACGCCGGGGTTTTTGAAGCTTTCTTT. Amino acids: CASSYAGVFEAFF.

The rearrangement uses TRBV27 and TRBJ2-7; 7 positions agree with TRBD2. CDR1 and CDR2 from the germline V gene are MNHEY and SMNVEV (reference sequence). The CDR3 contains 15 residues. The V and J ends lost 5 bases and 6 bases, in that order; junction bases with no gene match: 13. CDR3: CASSSWEGPEVEQYF. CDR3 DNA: TGTGCCAGCAGTAGCTGGGAGGGCCCCGAGGTCGAGCAGTACTTC.

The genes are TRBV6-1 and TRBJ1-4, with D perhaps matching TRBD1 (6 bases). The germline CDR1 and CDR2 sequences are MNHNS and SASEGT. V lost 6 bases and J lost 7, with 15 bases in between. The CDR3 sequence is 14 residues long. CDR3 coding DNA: TGTGCCAGCAGCCCGCAGGGGCAAGGTGAAAAACTGTTTTTT. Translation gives CASSPQGQGEKLFF.

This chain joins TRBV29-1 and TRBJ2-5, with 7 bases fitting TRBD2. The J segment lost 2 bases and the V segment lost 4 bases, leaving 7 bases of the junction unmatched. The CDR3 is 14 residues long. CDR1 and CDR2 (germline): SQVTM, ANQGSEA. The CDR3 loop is CSVVGGLPQETQYF. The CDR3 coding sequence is TGCAGCGTTGTGGGGGGACTACCACAAGAGACCCAGTACTTC.

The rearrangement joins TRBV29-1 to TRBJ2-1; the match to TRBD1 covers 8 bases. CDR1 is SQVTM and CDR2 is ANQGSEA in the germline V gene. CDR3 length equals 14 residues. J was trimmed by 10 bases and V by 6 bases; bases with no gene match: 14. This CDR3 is CSVLQGVMISEQFF. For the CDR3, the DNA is TGCAGCGTGCTACAGGGGGTGATGATTTCGGAGCAGTTCTTC.

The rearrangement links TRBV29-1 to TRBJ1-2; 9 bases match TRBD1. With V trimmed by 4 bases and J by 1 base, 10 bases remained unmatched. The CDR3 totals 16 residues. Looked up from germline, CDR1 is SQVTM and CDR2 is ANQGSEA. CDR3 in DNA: TGCAGCGTTGCTTTTCCGACAGGGGGGGGTAACTATGGCTACACCTTC. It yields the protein CSVAFPTGGGNYGYTF.

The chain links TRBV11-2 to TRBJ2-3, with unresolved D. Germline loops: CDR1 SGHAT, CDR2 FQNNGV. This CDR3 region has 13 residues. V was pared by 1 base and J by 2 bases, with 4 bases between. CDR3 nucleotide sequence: TGTGCCAGCAGCTTAGGTCTCACAGATACGCAGTATTTT. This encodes CASSLGLTDTQYF. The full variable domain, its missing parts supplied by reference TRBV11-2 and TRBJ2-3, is EAGVAQSPRYKIIEKRQSVAFWCNPISGHATLYWYQQILGQGPKLLIQFQNNGVVDDSQLPKDRFSAERLKGVDSTLKIQPAKLEDSAVYLCASSLGLTDTQYFGPGTRLTVL.

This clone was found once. The DNA for the CDR3 is TGCGCCAGCAGCCACCGGGACAGGGGGAGCGGCTACACCTTC. It is translated as CASSHRDRGSGYTF. The chain employs TRBV4-3 and TRBJ1-2; 11 bases agree with TRBD1. This CDR3 is built from 14 residues. Germline-derived CDR1 and CDR2 are LGHNA and YSLEER. Trimming removed 3 bases from V and 8 bases from J; junction bases left unmatched: 5.

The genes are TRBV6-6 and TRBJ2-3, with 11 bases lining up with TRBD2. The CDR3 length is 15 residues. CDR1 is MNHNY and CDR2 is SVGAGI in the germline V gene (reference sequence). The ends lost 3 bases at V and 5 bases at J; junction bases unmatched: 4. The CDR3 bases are TGTGCCAGCAGTTATAGCGGGGGGGCAGGAGATACGCAGTATTTT. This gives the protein CASSYSGGAGDTQYF.